These 18 T cell receptor beta chains were sequenced from one sample in a study of T cell clonotyping in hematopoietic cell transplantation. The method was immunoSEQ multiplex PCR; TCRdb's version includes in-frame clones alone and lacks a portion of them. The profile shows around 24,000 clones, more than 65% of them singletons. Time point specified: recipient sample about 28 days before transplant, after cytoreduction. Specimen: peripheral blood mononuclear cells, collected before stem cell transplant. The receptors derive from a woman in her fifties or sixties with acute myeloid leukemia. Some clones in this sample may be carry-over from other donors' samples.

The chain links TRBV7-9 to TRBJ1-5, with D perhaps TRBD1 (5 bases). V lost 1 base and J 6 bases, leaving 16 bases between the germline ends. This CDR3 is 16 amino acids long. Germline CDR1 is SEHNR and CDR2 is FQNEAQ (reference sequence). CDR3 loop: CASSLGSAGVGQPQHF. CDR3 DNA sequence: TGTGCCAGCAGCTTAGGATCAGCGGGGGTTGGTCAGCCCCAGCATTTT.

The chain is built from TRBV6-5 and TRBJ2-7; no clear D gene. Germline CDR1 and CDR2: MNHEY and SVGAGI. This CDR3 region has 13 residues. V lost 0 bases, J lost 3 bases, and 6 bases lay in between. For the CDR3, the DNA is TGTGCCAGCAGTTACTCGTTAGGCTACGAGCAGTACTTC. Amino acids: CASSYSLGYEQYF.

The genes are TRBV5-8 and TRBJ1-2, with D perhaps matching TRBD1 (5 bases). Trimming left V 4 bases short and J 2 bases short, with 12 bases between. The V gene's germline CDR1 is SGHTS and CDR2 YDEGEE. The CDR3 loop spans 14 amino acids. CDR3 in amino acids: CASSLSGTNYGYTF. CDR3 coding DNA: TGTGCCAGCAGCCTATCAGGGACCAACTATGGCTACACCTTC. The full variable domain, completed using reference TRBV5-8 and TRBJ1-2, is EAGVTQSPTHLIKTRGQQATLRCSPISGHTSVYWYQQALGLGLQFLLWYDEGEERNRGNFPPRFSGRQFPNYSSELNVNALELEDSALYLCASSLSGTNYGYTFGSGTRLTVV.

The rearrangement joins TRBV10-3 to TRBJ2-1; D gene uncertain. CDR1 is ENHRY, CDR2 SYGVKD, per germline. The germline V and J ends were trimmed by 2 bases and 0 bases, with 5 bases remaining between them. The CDR3 totals 14 residues. The DNA of the CDR3 is TGTGCCATCAGTGAGGGGCCCTCCTACAATGAGCAGTTCTTC. Translated, it gives CAISEGPSYNEQFF.

The rearrangement links TRBV7-2 to TRBJ1-1, with D maybe TRBD1 (6 bases). The V end lost 5 bases, the J end lost 5 bases, and 15 bases lay between the germline ends. The CDR3 loop spans 14 amino acids. The germline V gene has CDR1 SGHTA and CDR2 FQGNSA. The CDR3 coding sequence is TGTGCCAGCAGCCCGACAGGAGTCGGGACTGAAGCTTTCTTT. Residues: CASSPTGVGTEAFF.

This clone was seen more than once but under ten times. This chain uses TRBV2 with TRBJ2-2; D call uncertain. Germline-derived CDR1 and CDR2 are SNHLY and FYNNEI. V was shortened by 6 bases and J by 1 base, with 3 bases between the two germline ends. The CDR3 is 12 residues long. The CDR3 nucleotides read TGTGCCAGCAGGGAGAACACCGGGGAGCTGTTTTTT. Protein sequence: CASRENTGELFF. The full variable domain, completed using reference TRBV2 and TRBJ2-2, is EPEVTQTPSHQVTQMGQEVILRCVPISNHLYFYWYRQILGQKVEFLVSFYNNEISEKSEIFDDQFSVERPDGSNFTLKIRSTKLEDSAMYFCASRENTGELFFGEGSRLTVL.

The gene calls are TRBV9 and TRBJ2-7; D might be TRBD1 (5 bases). CDR1 and CDR2 from the germline V gene are SGDLS and YYNGEE. The V end lost 4 bases, the J end lost 1 base, and 9 bases lay between the germline ends. The CDR3 covers 13 residues. CDR3 DNA sequence: TGTGCCAGCAGCCCAGGGCAGTCCTACGAGCAGTACTTC. This sequence encodes CASSPGQSYEQYF.

This sequence joins TRBV29-1 and TRBJ2-7, with D perhaps TRBD1 (5 bases). Per the germline V gene, CDR1 is SQVTM and CDR2 is ANQGSEA. This CDR3 is 15 amino acids long. Trimming cost V 2 bases and J 3 bases, with 17 bases left between them. The CDR3 loop is CSVELNEGAFYEQYF. DNA for the CDR3: TGCAGCGTTGAACTCAACGAAGGGGCCTTCTACGAGCAGTACTTC.

This clone was seen just once. V and J are TRBV9 and TRBJ1-2; TRBD1 is a possible D gene (5 bases). CDR3 size: 15 residues. In germline, CDR1 is SGDLS, CDR2 YYNGEE. Trimming left V 4 bases short and J 6 bases short, with 19 bases between. CDR3 amino acids: CASSSPGRVLHGYTF. In nucleotides, the CDR3 is TGTGCCAGCAGCTCCCCCGGCAGGGTGCTTCATGGCTACACCTTC.

This clone was seen a single time. The chain recombines TRBV6-6 with TRBJ1-1, with TRBD1 identical over 8 bases. The CDR3 contains 12 residues. CDR1 is MNHNY and CDR2 is SVGAGI in the germline V gene (reference sequence). V was clipped by 7 bases and J by 11 bases; unmatched bases: 9. This CDR3 reads CASTDPTGAAFF. CDR3 bases: TGTGCCAGCACCGACCCGACAGGGGCGGCTTTCTTT.

This clone has just one count. The chain carries TRBV11-1 and TRBJ1-1; D may be TRBD1 (6 bases). This CDR3 is built from 12 residues. Between the trimmed V and J ends, which lost 5 bases and 10 bases, there was a span of 14 bases. Germline lookup yields CDR1 SGHAT and CDR2 FQDESV (reference sequence). The CDR3 protein is CASSPEGRGAFF. The CDR3 DNA sequence: TGTGCCAGCAGCCCCGAGGGCAGGGGAGCTTTCTTT.

The chain carries TRBV19 and TRBJ1-2; no clear D. The CDR3 length is 14 residues. V lost 3 bases to trimming and J lost 2 bases, with 10 bases between them. CDR1 is LNHDA, CDR2 SQIVND, per germline (reference sequence). The CDR3 reads CASSISHGNYGYTF. In nucleotides, the CDR3 is TGTGCCAGTAGTATTAGTCACGGCAACTATGGCTACACCTTC. The full variable domain, completed using reference TRBV19 and TRBJ1-2, is DGGITQSPKYLFRKEGQNVTLSCEQNLNHDAMYWYRQDPGQGLRLIYYSQIVNDFQKGDIAEGYSVSREKKESFPLTVTSAQKNPTAFYLCASSISHGNYGYTFGSGTRLTVV.

The gene calls are TRBV10-2 and TRBJ2-3; TRBD2 matches at 8 bases. The germline V gene encodes CDR1 WSHSY and CDR2 SAAADI. The ends lost 0 bases at V and 1 base at J; junction bases unmatched: 0. This CDR3 comprises 15 residues. CDR3 coding DNA: TGCGCCAGCAGTGAGTCGACTAGCGGCACAGATACGCAGTATTTT. Translation gives CASSESTSGTDTQYF.

The chain is built from TRBV7-8 and TRBJ1-1; no clear D. CDR3 length: 14 amino acids. Trimming cost V 1 base and J 1 base, with 7 bases left between them. Germline-derived CDR1 and CDR2 are SGHVS and FQNEAQ. This CDR3 reads CASSLVPGNTEAFF. The CDR3 DNA follows: TGTGCCAGCAGCTTAGTACCAGGGAACACTGAAGCTTTCTTT.

V gene TRBV9 combines with J gene TRBJ2-4; D might be TRBD1 (6 bases). V lost 4 bases to trimming and J lost 2 bases, with 16 bases between them. The CDR3 has 16 residues. From germline, CDR1 is SGDLS and CDR2 YYNGEE. The CDR3 is CASSPHRALTKNIQYF. CDR3 coding DNA: TGTGCCAGCAGCCCACACAGGGCTCTTACCAAAAACATTCAGTACTTC.

This chain joins TRBV5-1 and TRBJ2-2; TRBD2 might be the D (5 bases). The germline V and J ends were trimmed by 5 bases and 0 bases, with 5 bases remaining between them. Germline V gene lookup returns CDR1 SGHRS and CDR2 YFSETQ. CDR3 length equals 13 residues. The CDR3 DNA reads TGCGCCAGCAGACTAGCGAACACCGGGGAGCTGTTTTTT. Protein sequence: CASRLANTGELFF.

The CDR3 DNA reads as TGTGCCAGCAGCTTGTGGGGGGATACGCAGTATTTT. This codes for CASSLWGDTQYF. The chain employs TRBV5-4 and TRBJ2-3, with D perhaps assigned TRBD1 or TRBD2 (5 bases each). The CDR3 length is 12 residues. Looked up from germline, CDR1 is SGHNT and CDR2 is YYREEE (reference sequence). V shed 1 base and J shed 6 bases, with 6 bases lying between them.

V is TRBV6-5 and J is TRBJ2-2, with a possible D match to TRBD1 (6 bases). CDR1 is MNHEY and CDR2 is SVGAGI in the germline V gene. The germline V and J ends were trimmed by 6 bases and 1 base, with 12 bases remaining between them. CDR3 size: 15 residues. CDR3 nucleotide sequence: TGTGCCAGCAGAACCGGGACAAAGAACACCGGGGAGCTGTTTTTT. It specifies CASRTGTKNTGELFF.